This T cell receptor beta chain was identified in a study of identical twins (dated by TCRdb to 2015 to 2016). At the level of the whole study: To test whether fetal clonotypes persist, this study deep-sequenced TCR alpha and beta repertoires from monozygotic twins, from unrelated adults of various ages, and from cord blood. To rule out contamination, replicate twin experiments were performed at different times with different library preparation protocols. Points the paper makes about the study in general: In monozygotic twins, out-of-frame TCR alpha sharing was systematically underestimated by recombination models, although the models agreed with sharing between unrelated individuals. Abundant cord blood beta clonotypes had fewer insertions, young adult naive repertoires showed a similar but weaker trend, and memory repertoires showed no such trend. Compared with coincidental sharing between unrelated individuals, out-of-frame TCR alpha sequences shared between twins had an excess of sequences with low generation probability. Invariant T cells such as MAIT and iNKT could partly confound zero-insertion analyses, though diverse VJ usage argued against this for most clonotypes. The excess sharing between twins in beta out-of-frame sequences was weaker because fewer shared sequences reduced the signal-to-noise ratio. Because the same donors could not be followed over many years, the conclusions depended on cross-sectional statistical analysis.

Every donor in the study was a healthy Caucasian. Three pairs of female monozygotic twins, all aged about 18 to 29 years, were included in the twin cohort. Positive isolation kits from Invitrogen were used to isolate the CD4+ and CD8+ T cell populations. For this clonotype: Its antigen is not yet known. No per-base quality is available; no much larger clone lies one base away.

Library prep was done by 5' RACE. The instrument given in TCRdb is Illumina HiSeq 2000. Template switching introduced a universal primer binding site; the final cDNA contained a unique molecular identifier, enabling accurate counting of TCR cDNA molecules. First-strand cDNA for TCR alpha and beta chains was synthesized from specific primers in the conserved constant-segment region. To control for contamination, every cDNA library was double barcoded, receiving both a SMART-Mk sample barcode and Illumina barcodes. TruSeq adapter sequences along with Illumina sample barcodes were introduced in two successive PCR steps. The TCR alpha and beta cDNA libraries were sequenced on the Illumina HiSeq platform using custom primers. As for the authors' bioinformatics: MiGEC processed the raw reads to extract unique molecular identifiers, while MiXCR was used to determine the CDR3 positions. Recombination models were inferred per individual with the repgenHMM and IGoR tools using an EM algorithm. Shared clonotype analysis was performed with the tcR package in R, normalizing sharing by the product of cloneset sizes. To study raw recombination free of thymic and clonal selection effects, out-of-frame nonproductive sequences were analyzed. The public reads were run again by TCRdb, first through fastp at Q25 and then through MiXCR, and only productive beta chains were kept. Duplicate CDR3 protein sequences are folded into a single record with the most common DNA and genes. Here the V and J calls rest on TCRdb's processing, not on the authors' analysis. A total of 500,000 to 600,000 distinct CDR3 sequences appear in this sample, less than 25% of them only once. The top ten clones comprise 0.91% of the sample.

The V and J ends are trimmed by 0 bases and 6 bases, leaving 15 bases between them. The germline V gene (reference sequence) yields LNHNV for CDR1 and YYDKDF for CDR2. The CDR3 runs 16 residues from the cysteine to the phenylalanine. Only the CDR3 DNA is retained, 48 bases long and in frame from the first base. These same data were also listed under a study on T cells expressing NK-cell markers. The second paper further reports: In sorted CD3+CD56+NKG2C+, CD3+CD56+NKG2C- and CD3+CD56-NKG2C+ T-cell subsets from about 8 donors, TCR beta-chain repertoires were profiled. Of the eight sequenced donors, seven were found to be HCMV-seropositive and one was found to be HCMV-seronegative. To restrict sorting to alphabetaTCR-expressing T cells, an anti-gammadeltaTCR antibody was added in several experiments. In five to seven donors, the dominant CD3+CD56+NKG2C+ clonotypes were found to rank among the top 10 CD8+ clonotypes and to make up 1.0-7.0% of CD8+ T cells. Those dominant clonotypes were again the most abundant among CD3+CD56-NKG2C+ cells in a few donors, at about 28.3-60.1%. It remained unclear whether the expanded NKG2C-expressing T cell clones were specific for HCMV antigens. The study sequenced eight donors, all healthy volunteers chosen at random: three men and five women. A commercial ELISA kit detecting HCMV-specific IgG in serum was used to determine HCMV serostatus. MIGEC was used to demultiplex reads and group reads by UMI, and MiTCR was used to assemble and quantify clonotypes. To exclude erroneous sequences, any TCR cDNA sequence not supported by at least two reads was discarded. Downstream repertoire analysis used the tcR package, and clonotypes were matched across fractions by CDR3 nucleotide sequence plus V segment. VDJmatch was used to annotate antigen specificity against VDJdb, with one amino acid substitution in CDR3 permitted.

The TCR comes from a young woman in good health. The sample was CD4+ T cells sorted from blood. The chain couples TRBV15 to TRBJ2-1; TRBD2 could be the D gene, as 5 bases match. The DNA reads as follows: TGTGCCACCAGCAGAGAGGCGGACTCGACGGGCAATGAGCAGTTCTTC. It specifies CATSREADSTGNEQFF.